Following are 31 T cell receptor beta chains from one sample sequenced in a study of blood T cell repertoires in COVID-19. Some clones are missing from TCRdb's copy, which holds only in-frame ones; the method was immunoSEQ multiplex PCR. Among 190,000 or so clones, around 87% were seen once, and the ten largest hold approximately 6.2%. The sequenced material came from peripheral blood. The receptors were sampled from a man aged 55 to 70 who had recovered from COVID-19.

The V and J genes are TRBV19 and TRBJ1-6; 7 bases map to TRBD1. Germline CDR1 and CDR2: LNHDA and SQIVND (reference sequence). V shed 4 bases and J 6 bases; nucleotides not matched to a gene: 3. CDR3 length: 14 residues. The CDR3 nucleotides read TGTGCCAGTAGTACCGGGACAGCTAATTCACCCCTCCACTTT. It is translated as CASSTGTANSPLHF.

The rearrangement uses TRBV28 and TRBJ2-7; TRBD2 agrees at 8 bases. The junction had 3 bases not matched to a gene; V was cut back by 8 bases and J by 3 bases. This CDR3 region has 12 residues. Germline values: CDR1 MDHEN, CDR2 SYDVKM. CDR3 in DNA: TGTGCCAGCCACCGGGGGGGCTACGAGCAGTACTTC. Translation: CASHRGGYEQYF.

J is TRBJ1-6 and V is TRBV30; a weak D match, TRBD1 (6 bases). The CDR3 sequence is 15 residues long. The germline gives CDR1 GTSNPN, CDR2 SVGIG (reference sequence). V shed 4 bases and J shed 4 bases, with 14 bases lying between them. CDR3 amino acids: CAWTPGDIYNSPLHF. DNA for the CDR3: TGTGCCTGGACTCCTGGGGACATTTATAATTCACCCCTCCACTTT.

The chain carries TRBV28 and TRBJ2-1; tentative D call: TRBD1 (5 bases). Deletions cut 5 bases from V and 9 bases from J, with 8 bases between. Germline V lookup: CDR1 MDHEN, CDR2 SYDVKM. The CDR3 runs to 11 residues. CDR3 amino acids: CASSPRVEQFF. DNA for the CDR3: TGTGCCAGCAGTCCCAGGGTTGAGCAGTTCTTC.

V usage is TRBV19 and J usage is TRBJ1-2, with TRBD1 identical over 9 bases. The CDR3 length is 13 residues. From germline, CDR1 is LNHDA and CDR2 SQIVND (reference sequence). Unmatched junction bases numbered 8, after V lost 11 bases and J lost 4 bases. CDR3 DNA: TGTGCCCTCGGGGGACAGGGATTCTATGGCTACACCTTC. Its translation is CALGGQGFYGYTF.

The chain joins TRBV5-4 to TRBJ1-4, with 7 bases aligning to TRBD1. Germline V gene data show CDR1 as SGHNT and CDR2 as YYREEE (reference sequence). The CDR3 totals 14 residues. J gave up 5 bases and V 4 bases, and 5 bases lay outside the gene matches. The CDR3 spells CASSPGTANEKLFF. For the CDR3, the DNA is TGTGCCAGCAGCCCCGGGACAGCAAATGAAAAACTGTTTTTT.

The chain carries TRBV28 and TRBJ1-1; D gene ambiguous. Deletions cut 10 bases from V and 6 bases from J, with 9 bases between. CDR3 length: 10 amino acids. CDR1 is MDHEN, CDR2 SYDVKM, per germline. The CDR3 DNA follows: TGTGCCACGAGGAAAGCTGAAGCTTTCTTT. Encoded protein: CATRKAEAFF.

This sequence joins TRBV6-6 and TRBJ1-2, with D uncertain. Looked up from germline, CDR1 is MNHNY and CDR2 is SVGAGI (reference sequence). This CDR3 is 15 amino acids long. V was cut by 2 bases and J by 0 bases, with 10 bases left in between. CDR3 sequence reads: CASSYGGGTNYGYTF. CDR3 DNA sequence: TGTGCCAGCAGTTACGGAGGAGGGACTAACTATGGCTACACCTTC.

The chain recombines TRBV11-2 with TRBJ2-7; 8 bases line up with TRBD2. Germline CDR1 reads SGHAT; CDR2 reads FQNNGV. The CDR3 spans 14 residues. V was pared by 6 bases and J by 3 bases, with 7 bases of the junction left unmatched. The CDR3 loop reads CASSSGLDLYEQYF. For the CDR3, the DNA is TGTGCCAGCAGTTCGGGACTAGACCTCTACGAGCAGTACTTC.

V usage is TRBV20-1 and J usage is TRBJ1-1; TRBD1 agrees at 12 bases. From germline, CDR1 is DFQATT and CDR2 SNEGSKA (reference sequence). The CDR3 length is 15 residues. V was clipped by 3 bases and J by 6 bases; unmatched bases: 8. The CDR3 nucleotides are TGCAGTGCTAGTACCGGGACAGGGGGCAAGTCTGAAGCTTTCTTT. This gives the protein CSASTGTGGKSEAFF.

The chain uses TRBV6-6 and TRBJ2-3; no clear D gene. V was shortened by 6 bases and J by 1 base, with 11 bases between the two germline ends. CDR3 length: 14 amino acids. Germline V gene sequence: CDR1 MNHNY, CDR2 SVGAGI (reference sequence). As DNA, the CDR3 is TGTGCCAGCAGGCCTACGGGTGGCACAGATACGCAGTATTTT. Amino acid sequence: CASRPTGGTDTQYF.

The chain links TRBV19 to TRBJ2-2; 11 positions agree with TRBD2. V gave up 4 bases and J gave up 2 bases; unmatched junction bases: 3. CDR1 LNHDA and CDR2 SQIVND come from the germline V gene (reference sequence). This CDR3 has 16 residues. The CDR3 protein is CASSTRLAGNTGELFF. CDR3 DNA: TGTGCCAGTAGTACAAGACTAGCGGGAAACACCGGGGAGCTGTTTTTT.

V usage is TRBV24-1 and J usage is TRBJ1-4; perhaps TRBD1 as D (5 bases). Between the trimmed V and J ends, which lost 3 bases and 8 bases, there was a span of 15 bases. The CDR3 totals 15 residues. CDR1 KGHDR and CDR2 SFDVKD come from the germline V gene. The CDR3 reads CATSDSRQGSEKLFF. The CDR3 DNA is TGTGCCACCAGTGATAGCCGCCAGGGCTCAGAAAAACTGTTTTTT.

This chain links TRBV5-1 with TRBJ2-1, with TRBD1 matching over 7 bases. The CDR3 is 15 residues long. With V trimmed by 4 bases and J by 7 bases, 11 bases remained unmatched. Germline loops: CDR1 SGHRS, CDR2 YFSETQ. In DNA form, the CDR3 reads TGCGCCAGCAGCCTCCGGGACAGTAGCCAAAATGAGCAGTTCTTC. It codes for CASSLRDSSQNEQFF.

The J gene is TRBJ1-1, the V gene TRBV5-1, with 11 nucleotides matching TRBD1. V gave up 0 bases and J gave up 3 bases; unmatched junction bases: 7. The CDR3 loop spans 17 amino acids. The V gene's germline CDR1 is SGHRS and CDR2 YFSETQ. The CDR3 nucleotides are TGCGCCAGCAGCTTGGTATTCGGGACAGGGGGATACACTGAAGCTTTCTTT. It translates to CASSLVFGTGGYTEAFF. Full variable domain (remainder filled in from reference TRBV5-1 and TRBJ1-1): KAGVTQTPRYLIKTRGQQVTLSCSPISGHRSVSWYQQTPGQGLQFLFEYFSETQRNKGNFPGRFSGRQFSNSRSEMNVSTLELGDSALYLCASSLVFGTGGYTEAFFGQGTRLTVV.

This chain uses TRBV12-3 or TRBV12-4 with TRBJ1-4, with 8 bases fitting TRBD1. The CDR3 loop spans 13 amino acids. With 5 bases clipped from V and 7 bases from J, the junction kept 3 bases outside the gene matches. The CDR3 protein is CASSQGAREKLFF. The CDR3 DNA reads TGTGCCAGCAGTCAGGGGGCGCGTGAAAAACTGTTTTTT.

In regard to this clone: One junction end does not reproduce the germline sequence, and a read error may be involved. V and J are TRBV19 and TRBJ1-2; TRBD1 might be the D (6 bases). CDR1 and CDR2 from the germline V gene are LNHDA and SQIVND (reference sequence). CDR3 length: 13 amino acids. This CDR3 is CASRIGQPHGYTF. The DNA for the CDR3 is TGTGCCAGTAGGATAGGACAGCCCCATGGCTACACCTTC.

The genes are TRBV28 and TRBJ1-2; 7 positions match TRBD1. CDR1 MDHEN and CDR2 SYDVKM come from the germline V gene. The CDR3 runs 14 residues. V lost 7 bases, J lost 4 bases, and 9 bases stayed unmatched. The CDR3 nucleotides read TGTGCCAGCACCCCGGGAGACAGGGCCTATGGCTACACCTTC. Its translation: CASTPGDRAYGYTF.

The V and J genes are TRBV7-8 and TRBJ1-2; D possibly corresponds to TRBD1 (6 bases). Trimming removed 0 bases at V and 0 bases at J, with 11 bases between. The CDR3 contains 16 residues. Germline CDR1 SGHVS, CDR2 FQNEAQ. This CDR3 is CASSLATRQANYGYTF. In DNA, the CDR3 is TGTGCCAGCAGCTTAGCCACACGACAGGCTAACTATGGCTACACCTTC.

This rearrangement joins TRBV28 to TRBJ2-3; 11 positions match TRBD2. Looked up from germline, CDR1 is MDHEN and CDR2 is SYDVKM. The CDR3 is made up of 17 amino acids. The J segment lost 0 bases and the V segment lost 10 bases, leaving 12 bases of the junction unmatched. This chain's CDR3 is CATLSLAGVQSTDTQYF. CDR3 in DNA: TGTGCCACCCTTTCACTAGCGGGAGTACAAAGCACAGATACGCAGTATTTT.

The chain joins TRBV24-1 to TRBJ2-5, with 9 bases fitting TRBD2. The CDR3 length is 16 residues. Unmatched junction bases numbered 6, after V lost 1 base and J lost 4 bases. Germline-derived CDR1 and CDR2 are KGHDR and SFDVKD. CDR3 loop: CATSDFASGKRETQYF. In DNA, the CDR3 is TGTGCCACCAGTGATTTCGCTAGCGGGAAAAGAGAGACCCAGTACTTC.

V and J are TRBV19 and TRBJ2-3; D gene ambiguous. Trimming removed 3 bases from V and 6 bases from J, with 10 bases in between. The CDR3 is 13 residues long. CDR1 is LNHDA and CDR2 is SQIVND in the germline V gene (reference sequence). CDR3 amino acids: CASSISSVDTQYF. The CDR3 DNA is TGTGCCAGTAGTATCTCCAGCGTGGATACGCAGTATTTT.

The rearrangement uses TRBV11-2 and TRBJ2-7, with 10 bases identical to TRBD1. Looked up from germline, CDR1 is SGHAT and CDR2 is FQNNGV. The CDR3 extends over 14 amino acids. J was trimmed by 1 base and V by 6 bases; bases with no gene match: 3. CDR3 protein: CASSGTGESYEQYF. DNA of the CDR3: TGTGCCAGCAGTGGGACAGGGGAGTCCTACGAGCAGTACTTC.

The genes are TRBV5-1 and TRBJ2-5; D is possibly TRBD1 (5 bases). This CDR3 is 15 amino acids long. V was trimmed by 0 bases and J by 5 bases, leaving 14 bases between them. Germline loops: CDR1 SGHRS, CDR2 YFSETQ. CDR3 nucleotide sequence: TGCGCCAGCAGCTTGGTTGGCAGGGTGGTCGAGACCCAGTACTTC. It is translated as CASSLVGRVVETQYF. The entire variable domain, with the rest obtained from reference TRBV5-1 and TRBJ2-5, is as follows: KAGVTQTPRYLIKTRGQQVTLSCSPISGHRSVSWYQQTPGQGLQFLFEYFSETQRNKGNFPGRFSGRQFSNSRSEMNVSTLELGDSALYLCASSLVGRVVETQYFGPGTRLLVL.

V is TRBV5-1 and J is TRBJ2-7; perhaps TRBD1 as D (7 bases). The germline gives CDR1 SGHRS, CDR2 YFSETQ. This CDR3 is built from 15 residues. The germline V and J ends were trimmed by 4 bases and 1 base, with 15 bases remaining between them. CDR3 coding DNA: TGCGCCAGCAGCCCCACTGCAGGGGGGTCCTACGAGCAGTACTTC. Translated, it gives CASSPTAGGSYEQYF.

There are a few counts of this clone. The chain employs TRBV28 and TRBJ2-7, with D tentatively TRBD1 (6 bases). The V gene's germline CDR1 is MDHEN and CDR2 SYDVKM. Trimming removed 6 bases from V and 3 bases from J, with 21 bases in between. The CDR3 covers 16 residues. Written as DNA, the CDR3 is TGTGCCAGCAGGCAAAGAATCGGGACAAAGTTCTACGAGCAGTACTTC. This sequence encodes CASRQRIGTKFYEQYF. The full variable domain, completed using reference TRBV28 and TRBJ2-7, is DVKVTQSSRYLVKRTGEKVFLECVQDMDHENMFWYRQDPGLGLRLIYFSYDVKMKEKGDIPEGYSVSREKKERFSLILESASTNQTSMYLCASRQRIGTKFYEQYFGPGTRLTVT.

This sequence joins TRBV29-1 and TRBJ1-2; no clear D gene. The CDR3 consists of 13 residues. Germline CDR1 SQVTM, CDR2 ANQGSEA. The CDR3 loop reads CTSNRDIRDGYTF. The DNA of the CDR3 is TGCACCTCTAACCGGGATATTAGGGATGGCTACACCTTC.

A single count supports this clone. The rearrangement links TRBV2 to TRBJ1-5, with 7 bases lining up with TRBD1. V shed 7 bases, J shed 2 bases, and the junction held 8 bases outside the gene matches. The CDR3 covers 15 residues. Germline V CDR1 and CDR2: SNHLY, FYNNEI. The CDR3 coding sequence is TGTGCCAGCACTTATGTTACAGGGGGCAATCAGCCCCAGCATTTT. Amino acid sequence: CASTYVTGGNQPQHF.

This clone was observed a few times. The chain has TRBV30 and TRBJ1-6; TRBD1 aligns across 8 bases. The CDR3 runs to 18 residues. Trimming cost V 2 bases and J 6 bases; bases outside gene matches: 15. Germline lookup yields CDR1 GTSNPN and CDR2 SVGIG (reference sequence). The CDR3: CAWSPRTGPLVTNSPLHF. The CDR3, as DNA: TGTGCCTGGAGTCCCCGGACAGGGCCTTTGGTTACTAATTCACCCCTCCACTTT. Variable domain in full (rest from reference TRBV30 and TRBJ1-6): SQTIHQWPATLVQPVGSPLSLECTVEGTSNPNLYWYRQAAGRGLQLLFYSVGIGQISSEVPQNLSASRPQDRQFILSSKKLLLSDSGFYLCAWSPRTGPLVTNSPLHFGNGTRLTVT.

CDR3 in amino acids: CASKGLAGEETQYF. In DNA form, the CDR3 reads TGTGCCAGTAAGGGGCTAGCGGGGGAAGAGACCCAGTACTTC. The V call is TRBV19, the J call TRBJ2-5; 10 nucleotides line up with TRBD2. Per the germline V gene, CDR1 is LNHDA and CDR2 is SQIVND (reference sequence). The CDR3 length is 14 residues. V was clipped by 7 bases and J by 3 bases; unmatched bases: 5.

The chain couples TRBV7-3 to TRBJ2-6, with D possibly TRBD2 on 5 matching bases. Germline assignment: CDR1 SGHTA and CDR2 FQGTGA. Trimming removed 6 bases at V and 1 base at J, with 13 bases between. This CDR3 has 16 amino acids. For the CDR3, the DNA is TGTGCCAGCAGGTCGGCGGGCCATTCTGGGGCCAACGTCCTGACTTTC. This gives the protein CASRSAGHSGANVLTF. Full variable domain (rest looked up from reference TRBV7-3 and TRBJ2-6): GAGVSQTPSNKVTEKGKYVELRCDPISGHTALYWYRQSLGQGPEFLIYFQGTGAADDSGLPNDRFFAVRPEGSVSTLKIQRTERGDSAVYLCASRSAGHSGANVLTFGAGSRLTVL.